These T cell receptor beta chains were read from a single sample in a study of neurological immune-mediated disorders. TCRdb used MiXCR to reprocess the 5' RACE reads, holding one entry per CDR3 protein. The table has roughly 70,000 distinct CDR3 sequences, around 5.2% seen once. The sequenced sample was PBMCs. All receptors come from a woman aged 25 to 45 with multiple sclerosis. CDR3s include the opening cysteine and the closing phenylalanine or tryptophan. Fields, in order: D gene, J gene, V gene, clone size, CDR3 DNA, CDR3 protein. A D gene is named only where the DNA matches it firmly. Clone size is stated in some rows and not others, as once, few, many or a class when expanded.

TRBD1 | TRBJ2-7 | TRBV5-5 | many | TGTGCCAGCAGCTTGGACAGGGGGAGATCCTACGAGCAGTACTTC | CASSLDRGRSYEQYF
- | TRBJ1-5 | TRBV20-1 | few | TGCAGTGCTAGTGACGCAGGGAGGAGCAATCAGCCCCAGCATTTT | CSASDAGRSNQPQHF
TRBD1 | TRBJ2-7 | TRBV29-1 | many | TGCAGCGTTGAAGATCTGGTGGACAGGGTGTACTTC | CSVEDLVDRVYF
- | TRBJ2-2 | TRBV10-3 | many | TGTGCCATCTCGTGGGGCACCGGGGAGCTGTTTTTT | CAISWGTGELFF
TRBD1 | TRBJ2-5 | TRBV20-1 | many | TGCAGTGCCACCTCGGCAGGGGGCGCAGAGACCCAGTACTTC | CSATSAGGAETQYF
- | TRBJ1-1 | TRBV5-1 | few | TGCGCCAGCAGCTTGGAATTTAGTAACACTGAAGCTTTCTTT | CASSLEFSNTEAFF
TRBD2 | TRBJ2-3 | TRBV10-2 | many | TGCGCCAGCAGACTAGCGGGGGGGCAAGATACGCAGTATTTT | CASRLAGGQDTQYF
- | TRBJ2-7 | TRBV5-1 | many | TGCGCCAGCAGCTTGGCGGCAGGGGCTTCTTACGAGCAGTACTTC | CASSLAAGASYEQYF
TRBD1 | TRBJ1-6 | TRBV11-1 | many | TGTGCCAGCAGCCCGGGACAGGGCCTAAATAGCCCCCTCAACTTT | CASSPGQGLNSPLNF
- | TRBJ1-1 | TRBV7-2 | many | TGTGCCAGCAGCTTAGCTAACAGGATGGGCACTGAAGCTTTCTTT | CASSLANRMGTEAFF
- | TRBJ1-4 | TRBV5-1 | many | TGCGCCAGCAGCCCCGGCAATAATGAAAAACTGTTTTTT | CASSPGNNEKLFF
- | TRBJ1-2 | TRBV29-1 | many | TGCAGCGTTGATCGCAGCTCTGGCTACACCTTC | CSVDRSSGYTF
- | TRBJ1-1 | TRBV5-1 | many | TGCGCCAGTAAACTGAATTCGGGGGGGCATGTCACTGAAGCTTTCTTT | CASKLNSGGHVTEAFF
- | TRBJ2-7 | TRBV5-1 | many | TGCGCCAGCAGCCCTTCCCGTTACGAGCAGTACTTC | CASSPSRYEQYF
- | TRBJ2-1 | TRBV20-1 | many | TGCAGTGCTAGAGATTCTAGCTGGGGCTACAATGAGCAGTTCTTC | CSARDSSWGYNEQFF
TRBD2 | TRBJ2-5 | TRBV5-1 | many | TGCGCCAGCAGCCCCCTCGGGGGGGTGCGACAAGAGACCCAGTACTTC | CASSPLGGVRQETQYF
TRBD2 | TRBJ2-3 | TRBV20-1 | many | TGCAGTGCTAGAACTAGCGGGGGACGCGATACGCAGTATTTT | CSARTSGGRDTQYF
- | TRBJ2-7 | TRBV3-1 | many | TGTGCCAGCAGCCCCCCAGGGGAAGCGGCCTACGAGCAGTACTTC | CASSPPGEAAYEQYF
- | TRBJ2-5 | TRBV20-1 | many | TGCAGTGCTAGAGATACTAGAGGACCCGAGACCCAGTACTTC | CSARDTRGPETQYF
- | TRBJ2-7 | TRBV4-2 | few | TGTGCCAGCAGCCAAGATCTCATGGGGCAGGGAAGCGAGCAGTACTTC | CASSQDLMGQGSEQYF
- | TRBJ2-4 | TRBV7-9 | many | TGTGCCAGCAGCGATACCGATAGAGCCAAAAACATTCAGTACTTC | CASSDTDRAKNIQYF
- | TRBJ2-7 | TRBV7-9 | many | TGTGCCAGCAGCTCAGGGACCGGCGGGATAGGCGAGCAGTACTTC | CASSSGTGGIGEQYF
- | TRBJ1-6 | TRBV28 | - | TGTGCCAGCATTGCAGAAGTTAATTCACCCCTCAACTTT | CASIAEVNSPLNF
- | TRBJ1-4 | TRBV5-1 | many | TGCGCCAGCAGCTTGGGTGGAGAGGATGAAAAACTGTTTTTT | CASSLGGEDEKLFF
- | TRBJ2-7 | TRBV5-1 | few | TGCGCCAGCAGCTTGGGAGGTCCAGGGTTCTACGAGCAGTACTTC | CASSLGGPGFYEQYF
- | TRBJ2-3 | TRBV5-1 | many | TGCGCCAGCAGCTTGGAAGGGGTCGGTACAGATACGCAGTATTTT | CASSLEGVGTDTQYF
- | TRBJ1-6 | TRBV20-1 | - | TGCAGTGCTAGAGATCAGGGGATTAGGGCACCCCTCAACTTT | CSARDQGIRAPLNF
- | TRBJ2-5 | TRBV5-6 | many | TGTGCCAGCAGCTTTTGGGGGGAAGAGACCCAGTACTTC | CASSFWGEETQYF
TRBD1 | TRBJ1-5 | TRBV28 | many | TGTGCCAGCAGTCCCCGGACAGGGTATCAGCCCCAGAATTTT | CASSPRTGYQPQNF
- | TRBJ2-4 | TRBV7-9 | many | TGTGCCAGCAGCCCGACGGCGGTAAACATTCAGTACTTC | CASSPTAVNIQYF
- | TRBJ1-2 | TRBV5-1 | - | TGCGCCAGCAGGGGCGTCTATGGCTACACCTTC | CASRGVYGYTF
TRBD1 | TRBJ1-1 | TRBV5-1 | many | TGCGCCAGCAGCTCGGACCCGGACAGGTGGGGGACTGAAGCTTTCTTT | CASSSDPDRWGTEAFF
- | TRBJ2-1 | TRBV20-1 | many | TGCAGTGCTAGAGTTGGGGGAGACTTCAATGAGCAGTTCTTC | CSARVGGDFNEQFF